This T cell receptor (beta chain) is from a study of cytomegalovirus exposure and HLA in healthy donors. Germline loops: CDR1 SGHRS, CDR2 YFSETQ. V lost 0 bases and J 3 bases, leaving 6 bases between the germline ends. The CDR3 has 14 residues. Remarks on this clone: Its specificity is not known.

Study-level points and caveats: Sequencing artifact likely explains a cluster of highly shared sequence variants.

In the PCR, 60 Vbeta and 13 Jbeta primers were used. The repertoire was sequenced with immunoSEQ multiplex PCR; TCRdb's copy has only in-frame clones and lacks some. The sample has fewer than 150,000 clones, about four fifths seen once. The V and J genes are TRBV5-1 and TRBJ2-2; no reliable D call. Material: PBMCs. This TCR was sampled from a man aged 30 to 45 in good health. The CDR3 loop is CASSLDPDTGELFF. The CDR3 DNA sequence: TGCGCCAGCAGCTTGGACCCGGACACCGGGGAGCTGTTTTTT.